The sequence of this T cell receptor beta chain was determined in a study of cytomegalovirus exposure and HLA in healthy donors (dated 2017 in TCRdb). In the study overall: According to a later analysis, the 100 to 150 validation repertoires were produced on the same platform as the 600 to 850 repertoires of the first cohort. The study combined high-throughput TCR immunosequencing, statistical association of individual TCRs with disease status, and machine learning to predict cytomegalovirus infection status. A separate validation cohort of roughly 130 different subjects was used in addition to the approximately 610-subject first cohort. The study was designed to test whether signatures of past pathogen exposure could be identified by cataloging public T cell receptors.

V is pruned by 5 bases and J by 4 bases, leaving 7 bases of the junction without a gene match. From the germline V gene, CDR1 is SGHVS and CDR2 is FNYEAQ. The CDR3 has 15 amino acids, counting the end cysteine and phenylalanine. The retained sequence is limited to the CDR3, 45 bases, with the frame set at the first base. Donors formed part of the validation cohort, which comprised about 120 subjects and was distinct from the first cohort of 690 or so subjects. The investigation overall reported the following: In vitro tests confirmed that three of the cytomegalovirus-associated TCR beta chains recognize cytomegalovirus antigens. The study listed 150 to 200 TCR beta chains as associated with cytomegalovirus. Across donors, most TCR sequences were observed very rarely, whereas some public TCRs were present in many individuals. The validation cohort had no HLA typing available for a later analysis, so co-occurrence within that cohort was assessed over all 130 or so repertoires. It was suggested by the authors that the approach could potentially be generalized to other disease states and immunological phenotypes. In a later analysis, TCRs clustered in the first cohort were found to also tend to co-occur in the roughly 110 validation repertoires, with over 90% of cluster scores above 0. The classifier was reported to diagnose cytomegalovirus status with high specificity and sensitivity in both the original and validation cohorts.

Preparation of the library involved the immunoSEQ multiplex PCR assay. The paper's data handling went like this. A statistical classification framework was developed to diagnose cytomegalovirus status using the catalog of TCR beta chain sequences. TCRdb's version of the immuneACCESS table is confined to in-frame rearrangements and falls short of the full clone set. An unresolved V gene accounts for under half of the shortfall where checked; the remainder is of unknown origin. That table gives V, J and clone size, and the DNA gave D and trimming. The table for this sample lists 130,000 to 150,000 clones; about 89% of them were counted only once. Together, the top ten hold approximately 3.2% of the sample. With regard to this clone: Its target antigen remains unknown. No per-base quality is available; no much larger clone lies one base away.

This clonotype originated in a woman in her late teens or twenties in good health and CMV-seropositive. The receptor chain draws on TRBV7-6 and TRBJ2-2; the central 7 bases match TRBD1. The sample taken for sequencing was PBMCs. This receptor carries the CDR3 CASSRGGLATGELFF. The nucleotides read TGTGCCAGCAGCCGAGGGGGCCTGGCCACCGGGGAGCTGTTTTTT.